This T cell receptor beta chain was found in a study of blood T cell repertoires in COVID-19 (dated by TCRdb to about 2020). Describing the broader study: Samples from collaborators originated in the United States, Italy and Spain and spanned both the acute and convalescent phases of COVID-19. HLA class I and class II types, where available, came from metadata supplied by the sample provider rather than from assay-based typing. The material from the prospective study consisted of cDNA or gDNA derived from T cells, B-cell-depleted T cells, or PBMCs. The repertoires were released in a freely available public database intended as a resource for research on the immune response to SARS-CoV-2. Deeply sampled blood TCRbeta repertoires from subjects exposed to, actively infected with, or recovered from COVID-19 were included in the dataset. Sample metadata almost always included a de-identified subject ID, COVID-19 status, age in years and sex. Samples came from the ongoing ImmuneRACE study (first 160 participants) plus 1,254 subjects from 6 global collaborators.

Concerning this clone: Its cognate antigen has yet to be identified. No quality values exist for individual bases; no much larger clone is one base distant.

TCRbeta CDR3 regions were amplified from genomic DNA using the immunoSEQ Assay, a bias-controlled multiplex PCR. The paper's data handling went like this. Within the assay, amplification of reference gene primers was used to estimate how many nucleated cells each sample contained. To quantify the absolute abundance of each unique TCRbeta CDR3 rearrangement, sequence reads were collapsed and filtered. For each sample, productive Simpson clonality was calculated as the square root of Simpson's diversity index across productive rearrangements. As stored in TCRdb, this immuneACCESS dataset retains in-frame rearrangements with V and J assigned. A fraction of the clones does not appear; measured against another copy, unresolved V genes explain less than half of the discrepancy, and the remainder lacks a known reason. The D gene and trimming were derived from the DNA, and the V and J assignments and clone size from that table. This sample comprises around 59,000 clones, about 90% of them detected only once. The top ten clonotypes cover around 1.5% of the sample.

Between the V and J ends, shortened by 11 bases and 3 bases respectively, the junction contains 13 bases. The CDR1 and CDR2 encoded by the germline V gene are LGHNT and FRNRAP. Including cysteine and phenylalanine, the CDR3 has 13 amino acids. Only CDR3 DNA remains: 39 bases, in frame from the first base. The collaborating institutions used their own protocols to collect whole blood in K2EDTA tubes. Collaborator samples were shipped for TCRbeta analysis as frozen whole blood, isolated PBMCs, or DNA extracted from either sample type. Beyond this particular receptor, the publication reports: The amount of clinical and demographic metadata varied by source and participant and was provided uncurated.

Sequencing input: peripheral blood. The receptor's source is a man aged 60 to 69 with acute or convalescent COVID-19. The V and J genes are TRBV12-5 and TRBJ1-4, with no confidently assigned D gene. The nucleotide sequence reads TGTGCTTGGGGTGGAGGTGCTAATGAAAAACTGTTTTTT. The resulting protein is CAWGGGANEKLFF. With all but the CDR3 taken from the reference TRBV12-5 and TRBJ1-4 genes, the full variable domain is: DARVTQTPRHKVTEMGQEVTMRCQPILGHNTVFWYRQTMMQGLELLAYFRNRAPLDDSGMPKDRFSAEMPDATLATLKIQPSEPRDSAVYFCAWGGGANEKLFFGSGTQLSVL.